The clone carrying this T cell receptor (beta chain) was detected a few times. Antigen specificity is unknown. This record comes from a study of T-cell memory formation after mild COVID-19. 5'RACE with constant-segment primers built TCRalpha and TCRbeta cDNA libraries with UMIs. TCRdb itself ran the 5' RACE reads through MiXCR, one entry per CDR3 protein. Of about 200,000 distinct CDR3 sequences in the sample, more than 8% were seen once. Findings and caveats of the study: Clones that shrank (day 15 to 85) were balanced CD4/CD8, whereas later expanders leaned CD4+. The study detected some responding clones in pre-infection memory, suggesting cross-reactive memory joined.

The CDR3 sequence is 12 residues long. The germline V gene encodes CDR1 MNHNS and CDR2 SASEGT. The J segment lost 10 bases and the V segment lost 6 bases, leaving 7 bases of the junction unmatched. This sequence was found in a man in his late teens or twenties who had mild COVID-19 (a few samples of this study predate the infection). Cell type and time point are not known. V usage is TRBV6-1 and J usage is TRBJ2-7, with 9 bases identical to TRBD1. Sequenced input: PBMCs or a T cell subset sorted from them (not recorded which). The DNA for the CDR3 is TGTGCCAGCAGCCTACAGGGGGCGAACCAGTACTTC. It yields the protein CASSLQGANQYF.